A selection of T cell receptor beta chains follows, all from one sample in a study of blood T cells in healthy people across ages. TCRdb fed the 5' RACE reads into MiXCR, producing one record per CDR3 protein. Counted here are 500,000 to 700,000 distinct CDR3 sequences, around 31% occurring once; the ten biggest clones make up more than 15%. Sequenced material: blood. The receptors were gathered from a woman at least 80 years old in good health. Both conserved end residues are trimmed from each CDR3.

V	J	CDR3
TRBV3-1	TRBJ2-5	ASSQDLPSEQY
TRBV29-1	TRBJ1-2	SVEVTGDYGYT
TRBV19	TRBJ2-1	ASSIPRTSGINEQF
TRBV19	TRBJ1-5	ASSIDRGGRQH
TRBV4-3	NA	ASSQEAPSGGLMSRQNIQY
TRBV29-1	TRBJ2-7	SVGEGVGYEQY
TRBV5-1	TRBJ1-2	ASSCGSVLDGYT
TRBV6-5	NA	ASSPGLAGEDEQY
TRBV5-1	TRBJ2-7	ASSTETRTEQY
TRBV24-1	TRBJ2-1	ATSESGQAHEQF
TRBV18	TRBJ2-5	ASSPAKQGTPIGGETQY
TRBV4-2	TRBJ2-3	ASSQEGGGGARTDTQY
TRBV29-1	TRBJ1-2	SVVKGFNGRGYT
TRBV2	TRBJ2-3	ASSGGGSSTDTQY
TRBV9	TRBJ2-5	ASSPQEAGGRETQY
TRBV20-1	TRBJ2-7	SAAGAYRDEQY
TRBV7-2	NA	ASSLGGSGGGYIQY